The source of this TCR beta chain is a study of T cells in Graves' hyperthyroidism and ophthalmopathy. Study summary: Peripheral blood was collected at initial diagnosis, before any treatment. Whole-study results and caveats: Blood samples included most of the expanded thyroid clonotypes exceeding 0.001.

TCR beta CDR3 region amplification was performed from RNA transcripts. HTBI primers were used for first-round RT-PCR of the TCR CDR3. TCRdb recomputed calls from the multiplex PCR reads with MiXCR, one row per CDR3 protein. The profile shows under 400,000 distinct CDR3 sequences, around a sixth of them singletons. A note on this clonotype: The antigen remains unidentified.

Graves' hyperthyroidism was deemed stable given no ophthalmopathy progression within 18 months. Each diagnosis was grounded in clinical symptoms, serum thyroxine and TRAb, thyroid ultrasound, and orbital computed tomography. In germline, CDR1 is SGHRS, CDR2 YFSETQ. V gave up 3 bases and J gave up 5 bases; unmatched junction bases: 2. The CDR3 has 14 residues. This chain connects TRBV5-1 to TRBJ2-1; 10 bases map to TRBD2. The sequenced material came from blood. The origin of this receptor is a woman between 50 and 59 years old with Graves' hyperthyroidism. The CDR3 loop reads CASSSLAGNNEQFF. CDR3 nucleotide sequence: TGCGCCAGCAGCTCACTAGCGGGGAACAATGAGCAGTTCTTC.